This T cell receptor beta chain derives from a study of technical replicates of blood from a few donors. Germline loops: CDR1 SGHAT, CDR2 FQNNGV. The germline V and J ends were trimmed by 0 bases and 3 bases, with 12 bases remaining between them. There are 15 residues in the CDR3. Sequencing used immunoSEQ multiplex PCR; TCRdb keeps in-frame clones, though not all of them. Among tens of thousands of clones listed, around nine tenths were seen once. This TCR derives from a human donor in good health. This chain links TRBV11-2 with TRBJ2-7; a weak D match, TRBD2 (6 bases). Specimen: T cells isolated from PBMCs. The CDR3 DNA follows: TGTGCCAGCAGCTTAGATGGGACTCCCTTCTACGAGCAGTACTTC. It yields the protein CASSLDGTPFYEQYF.